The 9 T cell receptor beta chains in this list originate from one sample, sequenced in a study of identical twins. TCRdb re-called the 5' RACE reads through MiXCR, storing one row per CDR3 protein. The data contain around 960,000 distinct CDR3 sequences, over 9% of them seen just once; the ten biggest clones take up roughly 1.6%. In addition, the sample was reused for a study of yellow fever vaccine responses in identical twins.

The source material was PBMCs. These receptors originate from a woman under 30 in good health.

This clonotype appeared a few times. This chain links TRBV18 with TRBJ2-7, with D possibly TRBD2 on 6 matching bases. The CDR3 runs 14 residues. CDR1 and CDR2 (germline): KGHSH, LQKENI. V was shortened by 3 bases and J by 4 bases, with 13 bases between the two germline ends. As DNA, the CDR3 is TGTGCCAGCTCACCCGAACTGGAGGGATACGAGCAGTACTTC. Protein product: CASSPELEGYEQYF.

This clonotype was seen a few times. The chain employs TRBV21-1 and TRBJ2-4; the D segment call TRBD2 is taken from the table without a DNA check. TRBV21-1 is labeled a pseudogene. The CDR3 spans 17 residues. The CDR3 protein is CASSNNEGSIAKNIQYF. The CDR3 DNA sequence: TGTGCCAGCAGCAACAACGAGGGCAGTATAGCCAAAAACATTCAGTACTTC.

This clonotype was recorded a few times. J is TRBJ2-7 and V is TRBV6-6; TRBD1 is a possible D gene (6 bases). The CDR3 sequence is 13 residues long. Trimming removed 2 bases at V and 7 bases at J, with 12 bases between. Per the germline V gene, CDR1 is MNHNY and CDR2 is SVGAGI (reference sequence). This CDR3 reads CASSYSRGREQYV. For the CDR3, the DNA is TGTGCCAGCAGTTACAGCAGGGGCCGAGAGCAGTACGTC.

CDR3 loop: CASSPRLLDRGGGYTF. CDR3 nucleotides: TGCGCCAGCAGCCCACGCCTTTTAGACAGGGGGGGTGGCTACACCTTC. The rearrangement joins TRBV4-1 to TRBJ1-2; 9 nucleotides agree with TRBD1. This CDR3 comprises 16 residues. Per the germline V gene, CDR1 is MGHRA and CDR2 is YSYEKL. The ends lost 4 bases at V and 7 bases at J; junction bases unmatched: 13.

In DNA form, the CDR3 reads TGTGCCATCAGCCCCTTCGTCCCTAGCTCCTACAATGAGCAGTTCTTC. Its translation is CAISPFVPSSYNEQFF. The chain recombines TRBV5-3 with TRBJ2-1; D gene uncertain. TRBV5-3 is sorted into the ORF group, with uncertain function. The CDR3 length is 16 residues. The V end was cut by 9 bases, the J end by 0 bases, with 19 bases between.

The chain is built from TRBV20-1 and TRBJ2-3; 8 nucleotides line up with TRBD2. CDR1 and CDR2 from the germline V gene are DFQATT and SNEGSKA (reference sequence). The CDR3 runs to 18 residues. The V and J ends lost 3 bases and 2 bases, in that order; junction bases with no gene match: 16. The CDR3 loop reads CSASREGYSLATTDTQYF. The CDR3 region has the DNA TGCAGTGCTAGCCGGGAGGGGTATTCTCTAGCAACCACAGATACGCAGTATTTT.

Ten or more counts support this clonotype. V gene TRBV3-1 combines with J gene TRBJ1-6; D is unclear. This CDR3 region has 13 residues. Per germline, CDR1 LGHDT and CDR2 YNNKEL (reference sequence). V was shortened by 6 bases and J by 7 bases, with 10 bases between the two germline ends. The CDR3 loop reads CASSLPGNSPLHF. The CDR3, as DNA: TGTGCCAGCAGTCTCCCCGGAAATTCACCCCTCCACTTT.

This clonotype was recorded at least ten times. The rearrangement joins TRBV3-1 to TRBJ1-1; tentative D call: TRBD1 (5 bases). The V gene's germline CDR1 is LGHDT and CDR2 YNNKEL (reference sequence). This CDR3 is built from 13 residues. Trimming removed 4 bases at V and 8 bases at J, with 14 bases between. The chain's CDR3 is CASSPIGTAEAFF. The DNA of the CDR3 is TGTGCCAGCAGCCCGATCGGGACCGCCGAAGCTTTCTTT. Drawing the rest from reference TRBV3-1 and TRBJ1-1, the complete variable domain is DTAVSQTPKYLVTQMGNDKSIKCEQNLGHDTMYWYKQDSKKFLKIMFSYNNKELIINETVPNRFSPKSPDKAHLNLHINSLELGDSAVYFCASSPIGTAEAFFGQGTRLTVV.

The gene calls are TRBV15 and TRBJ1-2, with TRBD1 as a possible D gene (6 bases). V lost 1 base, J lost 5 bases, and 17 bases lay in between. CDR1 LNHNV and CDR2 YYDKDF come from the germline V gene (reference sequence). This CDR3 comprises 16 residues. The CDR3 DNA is TGTGCCACCAGCAGAGCAGGGGCTCTAGGGGGTTATGGCTACACCTTC. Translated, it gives CATSRAGALGGYGYTF.